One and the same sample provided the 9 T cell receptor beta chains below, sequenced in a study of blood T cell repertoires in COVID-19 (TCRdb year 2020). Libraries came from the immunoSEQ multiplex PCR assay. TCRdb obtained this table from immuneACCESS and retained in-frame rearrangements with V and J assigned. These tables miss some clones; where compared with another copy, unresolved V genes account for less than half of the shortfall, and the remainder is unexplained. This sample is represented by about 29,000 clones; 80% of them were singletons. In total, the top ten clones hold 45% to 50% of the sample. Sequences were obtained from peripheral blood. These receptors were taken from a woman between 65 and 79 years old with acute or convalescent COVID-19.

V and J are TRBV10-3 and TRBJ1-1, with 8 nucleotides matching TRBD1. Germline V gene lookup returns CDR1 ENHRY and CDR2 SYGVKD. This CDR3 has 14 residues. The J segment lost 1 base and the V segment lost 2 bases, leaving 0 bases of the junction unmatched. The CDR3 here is CAISEGQGNTEAFF. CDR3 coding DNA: TGTGCCATCAGTGAGGGACAGGGGAACACTGAAGCTTTCTTT.

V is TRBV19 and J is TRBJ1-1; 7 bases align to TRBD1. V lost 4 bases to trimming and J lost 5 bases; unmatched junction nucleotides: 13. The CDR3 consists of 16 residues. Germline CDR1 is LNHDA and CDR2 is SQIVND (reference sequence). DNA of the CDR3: TGTGCCAGTAGTAGGGTGAACCGGGACAGCGAGACTGAAGCTTTCTTT. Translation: CASSRVNRDSETEAFF. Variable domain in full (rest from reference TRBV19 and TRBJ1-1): DGGITQSPKYLFRKEGQNVTLSCEQNLNHDAMYWYRQDPGQGLRLIYYSQIVNDFQKGDIAEGYSVSREKKESFPLTVTSAQKNPTAFYLCASSRVNRDSETEAFFGQGTRLTVV.

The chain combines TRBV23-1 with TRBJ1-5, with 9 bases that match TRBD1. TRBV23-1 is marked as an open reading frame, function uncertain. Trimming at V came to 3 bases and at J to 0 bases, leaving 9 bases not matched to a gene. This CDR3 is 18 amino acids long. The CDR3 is CASSQGGTGTYSNQPQHF. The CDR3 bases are TGCGCCAGCAGTCAGGGGGGGACAGGGACCTATAGCAATCAGCCCCAGCATTTT.

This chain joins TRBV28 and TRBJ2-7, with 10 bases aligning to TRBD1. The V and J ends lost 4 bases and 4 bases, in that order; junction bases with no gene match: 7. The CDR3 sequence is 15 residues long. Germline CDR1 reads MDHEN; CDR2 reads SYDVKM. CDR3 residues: CASSSPGQGRYEQYF. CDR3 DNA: TGTGCCAGCAGTTCTCCGGGACAGGGGAGGTACGAGCAGTACTTC. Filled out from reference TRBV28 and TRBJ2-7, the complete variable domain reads DVKVTQSSRYLVKRTGEKVFLECVQDMDHENMFWYRQDPGLGLRLIYFSYDVKMKEKGDIPEGYSVSREKKERFSLILESASTNQTSMYLCASSSPGQGRYEQYFGPGTRLTVT.

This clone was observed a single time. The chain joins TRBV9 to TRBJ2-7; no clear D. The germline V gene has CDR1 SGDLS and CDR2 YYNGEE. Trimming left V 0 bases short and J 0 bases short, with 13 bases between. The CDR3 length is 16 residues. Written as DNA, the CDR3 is TGTGCCAGCAGCGTAGCCCCTGGGCCGAGCTCCTACGAGCAGTACTTC. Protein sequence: CASSVAPGPSSYEQYF.

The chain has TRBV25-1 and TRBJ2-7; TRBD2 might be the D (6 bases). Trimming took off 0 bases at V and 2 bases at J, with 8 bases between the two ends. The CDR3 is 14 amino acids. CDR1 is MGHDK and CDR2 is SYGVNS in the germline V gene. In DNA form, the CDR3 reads TGTGCCAGCAGTGAATACGGGGGAGCCTACGAGCAGTACTTC. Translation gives CASSEYGGAYEQYF.

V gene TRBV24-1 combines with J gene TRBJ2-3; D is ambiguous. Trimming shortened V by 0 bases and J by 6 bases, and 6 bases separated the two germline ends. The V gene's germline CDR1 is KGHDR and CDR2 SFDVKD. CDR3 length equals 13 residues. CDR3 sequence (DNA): TGTGCCACCAGTGATTTGACCGGGGATACGCAGTATTTT. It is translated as CATSDLTGDTQYF.

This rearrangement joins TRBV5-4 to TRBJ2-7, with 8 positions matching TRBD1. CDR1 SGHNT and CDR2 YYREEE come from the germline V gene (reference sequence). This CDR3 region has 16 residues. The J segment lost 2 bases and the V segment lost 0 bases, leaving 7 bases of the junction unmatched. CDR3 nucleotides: TGTGCCAGCAGCTTGGCCATTGGACAGGGAACCTACGAGCAGTACTTC. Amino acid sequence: CASSLAIGQGTYEQYF.

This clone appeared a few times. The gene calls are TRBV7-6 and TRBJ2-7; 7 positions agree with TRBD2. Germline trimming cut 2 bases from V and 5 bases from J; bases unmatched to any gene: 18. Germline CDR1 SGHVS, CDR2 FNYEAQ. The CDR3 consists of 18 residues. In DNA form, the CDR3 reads TGTGCCAGCAGCTTACAACCTCTCCTAGCGGCCTTCGTACACGAGCAGTACTTC. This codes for CASSLQPLLAAFVHEQYF.